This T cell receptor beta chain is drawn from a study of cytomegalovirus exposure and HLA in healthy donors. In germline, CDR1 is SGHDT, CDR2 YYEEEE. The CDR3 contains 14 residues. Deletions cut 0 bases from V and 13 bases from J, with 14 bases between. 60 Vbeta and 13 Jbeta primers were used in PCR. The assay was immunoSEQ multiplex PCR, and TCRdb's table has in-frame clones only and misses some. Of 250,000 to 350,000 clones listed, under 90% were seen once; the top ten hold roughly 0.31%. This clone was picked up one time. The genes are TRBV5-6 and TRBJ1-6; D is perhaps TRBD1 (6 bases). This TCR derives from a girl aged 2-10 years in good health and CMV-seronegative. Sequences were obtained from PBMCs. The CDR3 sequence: CASSLVQGRGPLHF. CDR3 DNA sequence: TGTGCCAGCAGCTTGGTTCAGGGGCGAGGGCCCCTCCACTTT. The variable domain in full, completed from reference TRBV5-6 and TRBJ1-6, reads DAGVTQSPTHLIKTRGQQVTLRCSPKSGHDTVSWYQQALGQGPQFIFQYYEEEERQRGNFPDRFSGHQFPNYSSELNVNALLLGDSALYLCASSLVQGRGPLHFGNGTRLTVT.